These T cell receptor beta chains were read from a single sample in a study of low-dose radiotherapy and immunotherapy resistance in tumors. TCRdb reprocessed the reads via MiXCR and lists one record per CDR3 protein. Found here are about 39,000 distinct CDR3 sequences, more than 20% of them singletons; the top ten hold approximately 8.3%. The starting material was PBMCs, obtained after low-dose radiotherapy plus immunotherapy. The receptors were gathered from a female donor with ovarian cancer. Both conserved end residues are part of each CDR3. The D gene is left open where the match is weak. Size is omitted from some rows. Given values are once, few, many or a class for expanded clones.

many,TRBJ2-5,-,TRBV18,TGTGCCAGCTCACCGAGGGGGAGGACAGGATCGTACCAAGAGACCCAGTACTTC,CASSPRGRTGSYQETQYF
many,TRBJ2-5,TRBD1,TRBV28,TGTGCCAGCAGTCCATCCGCCGGGACAGGTATAGAGACCCAGTACTTC,CASSPSAGTGIETQYF
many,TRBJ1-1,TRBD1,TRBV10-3,TGTGCCATCAGTGAGTCGACAGGGAGCAGGTACACTGAAGCTTTCTTT,CAISESTGSRYTEAFF
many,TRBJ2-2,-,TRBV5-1,TGCGCCAGCAGCTTGGCCCTTCTGGCGGGCACCGGGGAGCTGTTTTTT,CASSLALLAGTGELFF
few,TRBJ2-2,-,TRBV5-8,TGTGCCAGCAGCTTGGCCCAGAACACCGGGGAGCTGTTTTTT,CASSLAQNTGELFF
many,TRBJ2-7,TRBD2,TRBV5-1,TGCGCCAGCAGCCACGGGACTAGCGGCTACGAGCAGTACTTC,CASSHGTSGYEQYF
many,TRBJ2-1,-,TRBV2,TGTGCCAGCAGTGTCTCGAATGAGCAGTTCTTC,CASSVSNEQFF
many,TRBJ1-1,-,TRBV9,TGTGCCAGCAGTCGAAAGGGGGGCACTGAAGCTTTCTTT,CASSRKGGTEAFF
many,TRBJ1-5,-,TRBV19,TGTGCCAGTAGTATAGAGGGGAACAATCAGCCCCAGCATTTT,CASSIEGNNQPQHF
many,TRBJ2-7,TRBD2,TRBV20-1,TGCAGTGCTACAAGGACTAGCGGGAGGGGGGTTACCTACGAGCAGTACTTC,CSATRTSGRGVTYEQYF
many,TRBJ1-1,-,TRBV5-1,TGCGCCAGCAGCTTGGTGACGTCCGGGAGCACTGAAGCTTTCTTT,CASSLVTSGSTEAFF
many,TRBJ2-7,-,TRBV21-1,TGTGCCAGCAGGGTGGGCTCCAGAAACGGCAGGCTGCCGGTCTACGAGCAGTACTTC,CASRVGSRNGRLPVYEQYF
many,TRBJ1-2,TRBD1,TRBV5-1,TGTGCCAGCAGCTTGGGGACAGGGGTCGGAGGCTACACCTTC,CASSLGTGVGGYTF
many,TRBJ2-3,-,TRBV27,TGTGCCAGCAGTCCCACAGGGATCAGCACAGATACGCAGTATTTT,CASSPTGISTDTQYF
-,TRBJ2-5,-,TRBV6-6,TGTGCCAGCAGTTTTCCGACAGTCCAAGAGACCCAGTACTTC,CASSFPTVQETQYF
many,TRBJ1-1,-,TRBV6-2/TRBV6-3,TGTGCCAGCAGTGAAACAAACCTCATGAACACTGAAGCTTTCTTT,CASSETNLMNTEAFF
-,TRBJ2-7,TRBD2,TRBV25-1,TGTGCCAGCAGTGACTCCGTGGAGACTAGCGGGTACGAGCAGTACTTC,CASSDSVETSGYEQYF
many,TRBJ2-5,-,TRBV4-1,TGCGCCAGCAGCCAAGACACCCGGAGGGCTGGAGAGACCCAGTACTTC,CASSQDTRRAGETQYF
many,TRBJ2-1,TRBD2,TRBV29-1,TGCAGCGTGACCCGACTGGCGGGAGGGCCTGATGAGCAGTTCTTC,CSVTRLAGGPDEQFF
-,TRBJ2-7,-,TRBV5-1,TGCGCCAGCAGCCGGGAGTACGAGCAGTACTTC,CASSREYEQYF
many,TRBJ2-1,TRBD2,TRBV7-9,TGTGCCAGCACCCTTGACGGGGGGTACAATGAGCAGTTCTTC,CASTLDGGYNEQFF
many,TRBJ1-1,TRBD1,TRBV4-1,TGCGCCAGCAGCTCGCCAGGGGGCCGGGGGAGCACTGAAGCTTTCTTT,CASSSPGGRGSTEAFF
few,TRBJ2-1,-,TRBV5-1,TGCGCCAGCAGCTTAACCAGCGGCACAGTCTTTTATGAGCAGTTCTTC,CASSLTSGTVFYEQFF
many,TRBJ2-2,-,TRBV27,TGTGCCAGCAGTACCGACACCGGGGAGCTGTTTTTT,CASSTDTGELFF
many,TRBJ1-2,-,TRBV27,TGTGCCAGCGCGAACCTGAACTATGGCTACACCTTC,CASANLNYGYTF
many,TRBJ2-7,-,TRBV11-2,TGTGCCAGCAGCTTCGCAGGGGCGGGCGAGCAGTACTTC,CASSFAGAGEQYF
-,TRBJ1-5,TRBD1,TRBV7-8,TGTGCCAGCAGCCCCGGGACAGGGGACAATCAGCCCCAGCATTTT,CASSPGTGDNQPQHF
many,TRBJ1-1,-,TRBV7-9,TGTGCCAGCAGCTTTACAGGTGACGGAGACACTGAAGCTTTCTTT,CASSFTGDGDTEAFF
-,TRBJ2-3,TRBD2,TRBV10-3,TGTGCCATCAGCGCCGAGTCGGGAGGCGATACGCAGTATTTT,CAISAESGGDTQYF
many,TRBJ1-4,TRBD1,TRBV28,TGTGCCAGCAGTTTACGACAGGGGGGTGAAAAACTGTTTTTT,CASSLRQGGEKLFF
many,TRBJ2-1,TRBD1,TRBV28,TGTGCCAGCAGTTTGGGGACAGGCTCCTACAATGAGCAGTTCTTC,CASSLGTGSYNEQFF
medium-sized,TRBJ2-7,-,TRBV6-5,TGTGCCAGCACCCGAAACGGAATCGGGTACGAGCAGTACTTC,CASTRNGIGYEQYF
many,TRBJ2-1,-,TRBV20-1,TGCAGTGGACTACGGCTGGAGGACAATGAGCAGTTCTTC,CSGLRLEDNEQFF
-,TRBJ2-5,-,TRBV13,TGTGCCAGCAGCCTTCGGGACACTGAAGAGACCCAGTACTTC,CASSLRDTEETQYF
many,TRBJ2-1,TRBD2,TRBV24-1,TGTGCCACCAGGACTAGCGGGACAGGCAATGAGCAGTTCTTC,CATRTSGTGNEQFF
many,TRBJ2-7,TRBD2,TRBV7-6,TGTGCCAGCAGCCCAAGACTAGCGGGAGGTGACGAGCAGTACTTC,CASSPRLAGGDEQYF
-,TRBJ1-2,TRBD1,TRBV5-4,TGTGCCAGCAGCTTAACAGGGGGATTGGGCTATGGCTACACCTTC,CASSLTGGLGYGYTF
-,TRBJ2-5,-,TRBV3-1,TGTGCCAGCAGCCAAACGGGAGAGACCCAGTACTTC,CASSQTGETQYF
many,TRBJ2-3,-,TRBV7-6,TGTGCCAGCAGCTTTGGTACGGCGGGGTCAGGGGATACGCAGTATTTT,CASSFGTAGSGDTQYF
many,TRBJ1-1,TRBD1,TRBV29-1,TGCAGCGGAATGGGACAGATAAACACTGAAGCTTTCTTT,CSGMGQINTEAFF
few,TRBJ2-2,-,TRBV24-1,TGTGCCACCAGTGACGTACTCGGGATCGGACGTGGCGGGGAGCTGTTTTTT,CATSDVLGIGRGGELFF
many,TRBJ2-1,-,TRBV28,TGTGCCAGCAGTAGTCGGGTGAGCTCCTACAATGAGCAGTTCTTC,CASSSRVSSYNEQFF
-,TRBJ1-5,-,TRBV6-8,TGTGCCAGCAGTCTGAGGGACAATCAGCCCCAGCATTTT,CASSLRDNQPQHF